This passage covers 13 T cell receptor beta chains from one sample sequenced in a study of T cells in Graves' hyperthyroidism and ophthalmopathy. Regions amplified from RNA transcripts were the TCR beta CDR3 regions. Using the HTBI primer set, a first-round RT-PCR was run on the TCR CDR3. TCRdb re-called the multiplex PCR reads through MiXCR, storing one row per CDR3 protein. Counted here are around 490,000 distinct CDR3 sequences, 20% occurring once; the ten biggest clones make up roughly 44%. Sequencing was performed on blood. These receptors came from a man in his forties with Graves' ophthalmopathy.

This chain uses TRBV6-2 or TRBV6-3 with TRBJ1-1; D is unresolved. This CDR3 spans 13 amino acids. Germline CDR1 MNHEY, CDR2 SVGEGT. V lost 6 bases to trimming and J lost 0 bases, with 8 bases between them. The CDR3, as DNA: TGTGCCAGCAGAAAACATATGAACACTGAAGCTTTCTTT. Translated, it gives CASRKHMNTEAFF.

This clonotype was seen more than once but under ten times. Germline is not matched at one junction end, which may reflect a read error. The V gene is TRBV12-3 or TRBV12-4, the J gene TRBJ2-1, with a weak D call TRBD2 (5 bases). CDR3 length: 15 residues. CDR3 loop: CASSLPGKLYIEQFF. The CDR3 DNA reads TGTGCCAGCAGTTTACCGGGAAAGCTTTACATTGAGCAGTTCTTC.

This clonotype was seen a few times. This rearrangement joins TRBV14 to TRBJ2-2; TRBD1 might be the D (6 bases). The length of the CDR3 is 16 residues. Trimming removed 4 bases at V and 6 bases at J, with 18 bases between. Germline values: CDR1 SGHDN, CDR2 FVKESK. The CDR3 loop is CASSPRSAGDAGELFF. For the CDR3, the DNA is TGTGCCAGCAGCCCCCGGTCGGCAGGGGATGCCGGGGAGCTGTTTTTT.

This clonotype was counted at least ten times. The junction departs from germline at one end; a sequencing error may be responsible. This chain links TRBV12-3 or TRBV12-4 with TRBJ2-5, with 10 bases that match TRBD2. The CDR3 length is 13 residues. CDR3 sequence: CACRLAGVETQYF. CDR3 nucleotide sequence: TGTGCCTGCAGGCTAGCGGGAGTAGAGACCCAGTACTTC.

The chain recombines TRBV30 with TRBJ2-1; possible D gene TRBD2, 5 bases. V dropped 0 bases and J dropped 4 bases, with 19 bases sitting between them. This CDR3 has 17 amino acids. Germline V gives CDR1 GTSNPN, CDR2 SVGIG (reference sequence). CDR3 nucleotide sequence: TGTGCCTGGAGTGTAAGCCTACTTAGCGCGCCATACAATGAGCAGTTCTTC. Amino acids: CAWSVSLLSAPYNEQFF.

There are many counts of this clonotype. The gene calls are TRBV12-3 or TRBV12-4 and TRBJ2-2; D may be TRBD1 or TRBD2 (5 bases each). V lost 6 bases to trimming and J lost 3 bases, with 14 bases between them. The CDR3 has 15 residues. The CDR3 sequence: CASSFWGRDTGELFF. In DNA, the CDR3 is TGTGCCAGCAGCTTCTGGGGACGAGACACCGGGGAGCTGTTTTTT.

The table lists this clonotype with a few counts. The chain combines TRBV3-1 with TRBJ2-1; TRBD1 matches 7 bases. Trimming removed 5 bases from V and 1 base from J; junction bases left unmatched: 5. This CDR3 has 15 residues. Germline V lookup: CDR1 LGHDT, CDR2 YNNKEL (reference sequence). CDR3 in DNA: TGTGCCAGCAGCGCTCCGGGACAGTCCTACAATGAGCAGTTCTTC. Translating gives CASSAPGQSYNEQFF.

This clonotype was seen only a few times. V usage is TRBV29-1 and J usage is TRBJ1-1, with D tentatively TRBD1 (6 bases). Germline loops: CDR1 SQVTM, CDR2 ANQGSEA. V was trimmed by 1 base and J by 6 bases, leaving 12 bases between them. The CDR3 extends over 13 amino acids. CDR3 sequence: CSVEGTVPPEAFF. DNA for the CDR3: TGCAGCGTTGAAGGGACAGTTCCCCCTGAAGCTTTCTTT.

This clonotype occurred many times. The chain joins TRBV11-2 to TRBJ1-1; D remains ambiguous. V was cut by 2 bases and J by 4 bases, with 11 bases left in between. The CDR3 is 14 residues long. Germline lookup yields CDR1 SGHAT and CDR2 FQNNGV. CDR3 DNA sequence: TGTGCCAGCAGCTTAAACAGTTGGAGCACTGAAGCTTTCTTT. Amino acid sequence: CASSLNSWSTEAFF.

The genes are TRBV13 and TRBJ1-2; 7 nucleotides match TRBD1. This CDR3 has 12 amino acids. The junction had 4 bases not matched to a gene; V was cut back by 1 base and J by 11 bases. Looked up from germline, CDR1 is PRHDT and CDR2 is FYEKMQ (reference sequence). The CDR3 sequence: CASSLDSRGYTF. In DNA form, the CDR3 reads TGTGCCAGCAGCTTAGATTCCAGGGGGTACACCTTC.

V and J are TRBV7-9 and TRBJ2-6; weak D call: TRBD1 (5 bases). Germline CDR1 reads SEHNR; CDR2 reads FQNEAQ (reference sequence). V gave up 5 bases and J gave up 2 bases, with 16 bases separating them. CDR3 length: 17 amino acids. CDR3 DNA: TGTGCCAGCAGCCCCCCCCAGGGAAGGACTGGGGCCAACGTCCTGACTTTC. Protein product: CASSPPQGRTGANVLTF.

This clonotype was picked up a small number of times. The chain is built from TRBV7-9 and TRBJ2-2; D is tentatively TRBD1 or TRBD2 (5 bases each). The CDR3 extends over 16 amino acids. From germline, CDR1 is SEHNR and CDR2 FQNEAQ (reference sequence). Trimming took 5 bases from V and 2 from J, leaving 15 bases between them. The CDR3 loop is CASSPRDPRNTGELFF. CDR3 DNA sequence: TGTGCCAGCAGCCCCCGGGACCCACGCAACACCGGGGAGCTGTTTTTT. Looking up the rest from reference TRBV7-9 and TRBJ2-2 gives the full variable domain: DTGVSQNPRHKITKRGQNVTFRCDPISEHNRLYWYRQTLGQGPEFLTYFQNEAQLEKSRLLSDRFSAERPKGSFSTLEIQRTEQGDSAMYLCASSPRDPRNTGELFFGEGSRLTVL.

This clonotype has only a few counts. The chain uses TRBV9 and TRBJ2-2; 7 nucleotides line up with TRBD2. Germline loops: CDR1 SGDLS, CDR2 YYNGEE. This CDR3 spans 16 amino acids. V was clipped by 4 bases and J by 1 base; unmatched bases: 7. The CDR3 DNA reads TGTGCCAGCAGCCTTTCGGGGGGAGGGAACACCGGGGAGCTGTTTTTT. Protein product: CASSLSGGGNTGELFF.